These 12 T cell receptor beta chains originate from one sample sequenced in a study of blood T cell repertoires in COVID-19. Profiling relied on immunoSEQ multiplex PCR, and the TCRdb table lists in-frame clones only, not all of them. Among some 12,000 clones, over 70% were seen once, and the ten largest hold approximately 11%. The sequenced material came from peripheral blood. The receptors derive from a human donor in a cohort sampled during active COVID-19.

The chain uses TRBV7-2 and TRBJ2-2; 15 bases line up with TRBD2. Germline CDR1 and CDR2: SGHTA and FQGNSA. With 2 bases clipped from V and 7 bases from J, the junction kept 11 bases outside the gene matches. The CDR3 length is 19 residues. CDR3 coding DNA: TGTGCCAGCAGCTTACCCACCGGACTAGCGGGGGGGCCTGACGGGGAGCTGTTTTTT. Translating gives CASSLPTGLAGGPDGELFF.

The chain links TRBV7-9 to TRBJ1-1; D gene uncertain. Germline CDR1 reads SEHNR; CDR2 reads FQNEAQ (reference sequence). V shed 5 bases and J shed 2 bases, with 12 bases lying between them. The CDR3 totals 14 residues. The DNA of the CDR3 is TGTGCCAGCAGCCCCGACAACGTTAACACTGAAGCTTTCTTT. This codes for CASSPDNVNTEAFF.

This chain uses TRBV27 with TRBJ2-3, with TRBD2 identical over 8 bases. The CDR3 runs 15 residues. Germline trimming cut 8 bases from V and 3 bases from J; bases unmatched to any gene: 10. Per germline, CDR1 MNHEY and CDR2 SMNVEV (reference sequence). The CDR3 DNA is TGTGCCAGCGGTCCTTGGGCTAGCGGGACAGATACGCAGTATTTT. The encoded protein is CASGPWASGTDTQYF.

The chain is built from TRBV10-3 and TRBJ1-5, with D maybe TRBD1 (6 bases). CDR1 is ENHRY, CDR2 SYGVKD, per germline. The CDR3 runs 13 residues. Trimming pared 8 bases from V and 7 bases from J, leaving 15 bases between. The CDR3 DNA sequence: TGTGCCATCCGACAGGAGCAAGGGCAGCCCCAGCATTTT. Translating gives CAIRQEQGQPQHF.

This clone was counted once. V usage is TRBV6-5 and J usage is TRBJ1-2, with D tentatively TRBD1 (5 bases). The germline gives CDR1 MNHEY, CDR2 SVGAGI. The CDR3 extends over 13 amino acids. Trimming took off 10 bases at V and 4 bases at J, with 16 bases between the two ends. The CDR3 nucleotides read TGTGCCATCCAAGACAGTGTAGGCTATGGCTACACCTTC. As protein: CAIQDSVGYGYTF.

V is TRBV7-2 and J is TRBJ2-5; 10 bases fit TRBD1. The trim removed 5 bases at V and 1 base at J, leaving 4 bases unmatched. The length of the CDR3 is 15 residues. Germline CDR1 and CDR2: SGHTA and FQGNSA. The CDR3 loop reads CASSRGQGIQETQYF. CDR3 nucleotides: TGTGCCAGCAGCCGGGGACAGGGGATCCAAGAGACCCAGTACTTC. The full variable domain, with the rest looked up from reference TRBV7-2 and TRBJ2-5, is GAGVSQSPSNKVTEKGKDVELRCDPISGHTALYWYRQSLGQGLEFLIYFQGNSAPDKSGLPSDRFSAERTGGSVSTLTIQRTQQEDSAVYLCASSRGQGIQETQYFGPGTRLLVL.

The chain uses TRBV19 and TRBJ2-5; 12 bases are shared with TRBD1. From germline, CDR1 is LNHDA and CDR2 SQIVND (reference sequence). The CDR3 loop spans 16 amino acids. The V gene end was trimmed by 7 bases and the J gene end by 4 bases; junction bases not matched to a gene: 10. For the CDR3, the DNA is TGTGCCAGTACCATTGGGGGGACAGGGGGCAGAGAGACCCAGTACTTC. Its protein is CASTIGGTGGRETQYF.

The gene calls are TRBV24-1 and TRBJ1-6; tentative D call: TRBD1 (6 bases). The CDR3 runs 15 residues. The V end lost 8 bases, the J end lost 3 bases, and 13 bases lay between the germline ends. Germline V gene data show CDR1 as KGHDR and CDR2 as SFDVKD. Here the CDR3 DNA reads TGTGCCACCATCCTCACAGGGAACTATAATTCACCCCTCCACTTT. Encoded protein: CATILTGNYNSPLHF.

This clone was picked up one time. V and J are TRBV11-2 and TRBJ2-7; 10 positions match TRBD2. V shed 3 bases, J shed 3 bases, and the junction held 5 bases outside the gene matches. This CDR3 spans 15 amino acids. The germline V gene has CDR1 SGHAT and CDR2 FQNNGV. The CDR3 DNA is TGTGCCAGCAGCTTGGCTAGCGGGGGCCACTACGAGCAGTACTTC. Translation gives CASSLASGGHYEQYF.

The chain links TRBV7-7 to TRBJ2-2, with 7 bases identical to TRBD1. This CDR3 is built from 17 residues. V was clipped by 2 bases and J by 7 bases; unmatched bases: 13. Per germline, CDR1 SSHAT and CDR2 FNYEAQ (reference sequence). CDR3: CASSLTTGTASFGELFF. DNA of the CDR3: TGTGCCAGCAGCTTAACAACCGGGACAGCGTCTTTCGGGGAGCTGTTTTTT.

Only a few counts were recorded for this clone. CDR3 nucleotide sequence: TGCGCCAGCAGCCAAGATGGGCAGGGATATTCACCCCTCCACTTT. Its translation: CASSQDGQGYSPLHF. The chain combines TRBV4-1 with TRBJ1-6, with D possibly matching TRBD1 (5 bases). This CDR3 has 15 amino acids. Germline V gene data show CDR1 as MGHRA and CDR2 as YSYEKL. V was pared by 0 bases and J by 8 bases, with 11 bases between.

The rearrangement uses TRBV6-4 and TRBJ2-1; a possible D gene is TRBD1 (5 bases). The CDR3 extends over 14 amino acids. Germline values: CDR1 MRHNA, CDR2 SNTAGT. Trimming removed 2 bases from V and 2 bases from J, with 7 bases in between. The CDR3 DNA is TGTGCCAGCAGTGACGGGGCGCCCTACAATGAGCAGTTCTTC. Translation gives CASSDGAPYNEQFF.